The 12 T cell receptor beta chains given below trace back to one sample, sequenced in a study of blood T cells in healthy people across ages. A second PCR, run for about 7 to 11 cycles, used a sample-barcoded 5' primer plus a J-beta primer mix. A single record per CDR3 protein comes from TCRdb applying MiXCR to the 5' RACE reads. The repertoire consists of about 970,000 distinct CDR3 sequences, with roughly 50% occurring once and the leading ten covering 20% to 25%. Sequenced: blood. These receptors were obtained from a woman aged 60 to 75 in good health.

V is TRBV4-1 and J is TRBJ2-5; a possible D gene is TRBD2 (5 bases). CDR1 and CDR2 (germline): MGHRA, YSYEKL. Trimming removed 0 bases from V and 4 bases from J, with 12 bases in between. This CDR3 has 15 amino acids. The CDR3 sequence is CASSQDLGRGETQYF. Written as DNA, the CDR3 is TGCGCCAGCAGCCAAGATCTCGGCCGGGGAGAGACCCAGTACTTC.

The chain combines TRBV3-1 with TRBJ2-2; D possibly corresponds to TRBD2 (6 bases). Germline CDR1 is LGHDT and CDR2 is YNNKEL (reference sequence). The CDR3 is made up of 14 amino acids. Trimming left V 4 bases short and J 6 bases short, with 12 bases between. This CDR3 is CASSPGTAPGELFF. CDR3 sequence (DNA): TGTGCCAGCAGCCCGGGGACTGCGCCCGGGGAGCTGTTTTTT.

Note on this clonotype: A read error may explain this, as a much larger clone is one base away. V usage is TRBV24-1 and J usage is TRBJ2-1; D gene unclear. Trimming pared 4 bases from V and 13 bases from J, leaving 10 bases between. The CDR3 has 11 residues. Per germline, CDR1 KGHDR and CDR2 SFDVKD. CDR3 amino acids: CATSESETQFF. The CDR3 DNA reads as TGTGCCACCAGTGAATCGGAGACCCAGTTCTTC.

J is TRBJ2-4 and V is TRBV16, with a tentative D call TRBD1 (6 bases). The CDR3 sequence is 14 residues long. Looked up from germline, CDR1 is KGHSY and CDR2 is FQNENV. V dropped 2 bases and J dropped 13 bases, with 18 bases sitting between them. CDR3 sequence: CASSQGTRTYKQYF. CDR3 nucleotide sequence: TGTGCCAGCAGCCAAGGGACACGTACCTACAAGCAGTACTTC. Based on the CDR3 plus reference TRBV16 and TRBJ2-4, the full variable domain is GEEVAQTPKHLVRGEGQKAKLYCAPIKGHSYVFWYQQVLKNEFKFLISFQNENVFDETGMPKERFSAKCLPNSPCSLEIQATKLEDSAVYFCASSQGTRTYKQYFGAGTRLSVL.

J is TRBJ2-1 and V is TRBV4-2; D is undetermined. V was shortened by 0 bases and J by 12 bases, with 12 bases between the two germline ends. The CDR3 is 13 amino acids. CDR1 and CDR2 (germline): LGHNA, YNFKEQ. Here the CDR3 reads CASSQDNELGQFF. The CDR3 DNA is TGTGCCAGCAGCCAAGATAACGAGCTTGGGCAGTTCTTC.

This chain joins TRBV12-3 or TRBV12-4 and TRBJ2-7; D remains unclear. The CDR3 is made up of 13 amino acids. Trimming cost V 4 bases and J 7 bases, with 14 bases left between them. The CDR3 sequence is CASSWELGNEQYF. The CDR3 nucleotides are TGTGCCAGCAGTTGGGAACTGGGAAATGAGCAGTACTTC.

This clonotype has just a few counts. The chain joins TRBV27 to TRBJ2-5, with a weak D call TRBD1 (6 bases). The CDR3 extends over 13 amino acids. Per the germline V gene, CDR1 is MNHEY and CDR2 is SMNVEV (reference sequence). V gave up 2 bases and J gave up 5 bases, with 9 bases separating them. CDR3 amino acids: CASSLQGLETQYF. CDR3 bases: TGTGCCAGCAGTTTACAGGGGCTTGAGACCCAGTACTTC.

This chain connects TRBV7-9 to TRBJ2-7, with 8 bases matching TRBD1. Trimming at V came to 11 bases and at J to 8 bases, leaving 11 bases not matched to a gene. The germline gives CDR1 SEHNR, CDR2 FQNEAQ (reference sequence). This CDR3 comprises 12 residues. The CDR3 DNA reads as TGTGCCGGTTCGGGACAGGACCTCAAGCAGTACTTC. This gives the protein CAGSGQDLKQYF.

In DNA, the CDR3 is TGCAGTGCTGGGACAGGGGACCTCGTTTCCTACGAGCAGTACTTC. Translating it yields CSAGTGDLVSYEQYF. V is TRBV20-1 and J is TRBJ2-7; the match to TRBD1 covers 10 bases. The trim removed 5 bases at V and 1 base at J, leaving 8 bases unmatched. The germline gives CDR1 DFQATT, CDR2 SNEGSKA (reference sequence). The length of the CDR3 is 15 residues.

V usage is TRBV4-3 and J usage is TRBJ2-2; 8 bases match TRBD2. Germline V gene data show CDR1 as LGHNA and CDR2 as YSLEER. The CDR3 is 17 amino acids. V was clipped by 0 bases and J by 4 bases; unmatched bases: 7. This CDR3 is CASSQDAAGVGTGELFF. The CDR3 bases are TGCGCCAGCAGCCAAGACGCAGCGGGAGTGGGCACCGGGGAGCTGTTTTTT.

This chain joins TRBV28 and TRBJ2-7; either TRBD1 or TRBD2 may fit D (5 bases each). Trimming took off 7 bases at V and 2 bases at J, with 12 bases between the two ends. The CDR3 has 13 amino acids. Germline CDR1 is MDHEN and CDR2 is SYDVKM. The CDR3 DNA sequence: TGTGCCAGCATAGGGACGCCACCCTACGAGCAGTACTTC. Its protein is CASIGTPPYEQYF.

This chain connects TRBV15 to TRBJ2-7; a weak D match, TRBD1 (6 bases). Germline V lookup: CDR1 LNHNV, CDR2 YYDKDF (reference sequence). The CDR3 totals 15 residues. The germline V and J ends were trimmed by 1 base and 10 bases, with 20 bases remaining between them. CDR3 sequence reads: CATSRGLGQVETQYF. CDR3 in DNA: TGTGCCACCAGCAGAGGATTGGGACAAGTAGAAACCCAGTACTTC.